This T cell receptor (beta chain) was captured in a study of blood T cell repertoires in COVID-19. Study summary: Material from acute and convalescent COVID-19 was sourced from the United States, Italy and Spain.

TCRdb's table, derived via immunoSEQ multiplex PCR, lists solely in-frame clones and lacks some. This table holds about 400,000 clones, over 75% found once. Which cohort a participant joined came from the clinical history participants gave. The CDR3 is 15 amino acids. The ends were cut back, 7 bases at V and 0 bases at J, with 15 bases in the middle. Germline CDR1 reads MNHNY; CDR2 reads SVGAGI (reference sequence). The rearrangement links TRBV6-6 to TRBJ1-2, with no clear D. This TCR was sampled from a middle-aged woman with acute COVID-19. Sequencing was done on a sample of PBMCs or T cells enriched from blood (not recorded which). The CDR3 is CASTSAGPTNYGYTF. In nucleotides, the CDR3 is TGTGCCAGCACCTCCGCGGGTCCCACTAACTATGGCTACACCTTC.